This TCR beta chain was captured by sequencing in a study of a mutant IDH1 vaccine in newly diagnosed glioma (dated by TCRdb to the early 2020s). For the wider study: Patients were given eight vaccinations, in weeks 1, 3, 5, 7, 11, 15, 19 and 23, which matched visits V03 through V10. Vaccination started 4-6 weeks after radiotherapy alone, or was given together with temozolomide cycles in the groups whose treatment included chemotherapy. Of the roughly 30 treated patients, approximately 62% were male and approximately 40% were female, and a mean age of 40.4 years was recorded. Prior to enrollment, patients had been given standard therapy consisting of radiotherapy alone, temozolomide alone, or radiochemotherapy with temozolomide, with the combination given to most patients. Peripheral blood samples were drawn at six visits, namely V03 (baseline), V05, V07, V10, V12 and V13. Longitudinal TCRB deep sequencing was performed for around 23 treated patients wherever samples were available for exploratory analyses. Here is what the overall study found, with its caveats: Immune responses induced by the vaccine were seen in about 93% of patients across multiple MHC alleles. Changes in the top peripheral T cell clonotypes picked up by TCRB sequencing did not appear to be linked to pseudoprogression. The authors noted that analyses of patient blood samples could not be reproduced because of sample limitations. PBMC samples for TCRB deep sequencing were selected based on availability.

The CDR3, cysteine through phenylalanine, is 13 amino acids long. Of the read, only the CDR3 DNA is kept; its 39 bases are in frame from base 1. V loses 8 bases at its end and J loses 9 bases; junction bases beyond the gene matches: 14. The CDR1 and CDR2 encoded by the germline V gene are SQVTM and ANQGSEA. A note on this clone: The clone's antigen remains unknown. Qualities for individual bases were not recorded, and no much larger clone is one base off.

Library construction relied on the immunoSEQ multiplex PCR assay. The hsTCRB Kit was used according to the manufacturer's protocol to amplify rearranged TCR beta chain sequences. An Illumina MiSeq was used to sequence the TCRB libraries. The original methods were these. Demultiplexing, trimming and gene mapping were performed with the kit vendor's proprietary platform. Held by TCRdb, this immuneACCESS table contains in-frame sequences only and omits some clones. Under half of the omission traces to an unresolved V gene where checked; the cause of the rest is unknown. The DNA gave D and trimming, while V, J and clone size come from that table. This sample comprises approximately 39,000 clones, roughly 81% of them detected only once. The top ten clones comprise about 12% of the sample. Sample time point, as interpreted from the label and publication: week 5, during vaccination. Each vaccine dose was 300 ug of a 20-mer mutant IDH1 peptide in Montanide, given subcutaneously with topical imiquimod. Newly diagnosed WHO grade 3 or 4 IDH1-mutant astrocytomas showing loss of nuclear ATRX were present in the donors. The samples were drawn from NOA16, a multicentre, single-arm, open-label phase I trial in Germany that tested a mutant IDH1 peptide vaccine in humans for the first time. The DNeasy Blood and Tissue Kit was used to extract genomic DNA from EDTA blood for TCRB sequencing.

The sequence was collected from a man aged 50-60 years with glioma. The source material was PBMCs, sampled from a glioma patient whose treatment included an IDH1 peptide vaccine. Here the chain combines TRBV29-1 and TRBJ2-3, with 7 bases in between that match TRBD2. The nucleotide sequence is given as TGCAGCTTTCGAGGGACTACCGTGAGGACGCAGTATTTT. It codes for CSFRGTTVRTQYF.